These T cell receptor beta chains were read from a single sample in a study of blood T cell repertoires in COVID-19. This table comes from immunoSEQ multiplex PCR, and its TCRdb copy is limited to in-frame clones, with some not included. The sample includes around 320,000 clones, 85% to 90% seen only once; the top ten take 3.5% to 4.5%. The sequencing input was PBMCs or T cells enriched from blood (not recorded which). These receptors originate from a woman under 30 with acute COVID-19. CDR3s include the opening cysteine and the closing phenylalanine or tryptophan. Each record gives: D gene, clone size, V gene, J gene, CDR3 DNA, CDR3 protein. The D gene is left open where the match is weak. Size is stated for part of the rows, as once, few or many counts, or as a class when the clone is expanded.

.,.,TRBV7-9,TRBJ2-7,TGTGCCAGCAGTCCGGGGGTAGCAGAGACCGACGAGCAGTACTTC,CASSPGVAETDEQYF
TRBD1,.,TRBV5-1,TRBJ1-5,TGCGCCAGCAGCTTGACAGGGGCTGGGAATCAGCCCCAGCATTTT,CASSLTGAGNQPQHF
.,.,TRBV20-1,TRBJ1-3,TGCAGTGCTAGTTACTTCGGAGACGTCTCTGGAAACACCATATATTTT,CSASYFGDVSGNTIYF
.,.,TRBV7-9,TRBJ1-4,TGTGCCAGCAGCTTAAGCAAACGCCCAGGAAAACTGTTTTTT,CASSLSKRPGKLFF
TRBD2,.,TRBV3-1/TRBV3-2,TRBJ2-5,TGTGCCAGCAGCCCCCCGCTAGCGGGAGTAGAGACCCAGTACTTC,CASSPPLAGVETQYF
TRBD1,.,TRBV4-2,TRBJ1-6,TGTGCCAGCAGCCCCCCCGGGACAGGGAGGTCACCCCTCCACTTT,CASSPPGTGRSPLHF
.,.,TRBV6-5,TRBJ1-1,TGTGCCAGCAGTCCTCAACCAACAGGGAACACTGAAGCTTTCTTT,CASSPQPTGNTEAFF
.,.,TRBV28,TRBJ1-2,TGTGCCAGCACCAAAACAGGACGGGGGGATGGCTACACCTTC,CASTKTGRGDGYTF
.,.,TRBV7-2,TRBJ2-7,TGTGCCAGCAGCTCCGCCTACGAGCAGTACTTC,CASSSAYEQYF
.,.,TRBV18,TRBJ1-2,TGTGCCAGCTCACCGACTAGTACCTATGGCTACACCTTC,CASSPTSTYGYTF
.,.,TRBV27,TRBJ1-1,TGTGCCAGCAGTTTATGGTCAGGATGGGACACTGAAGCTTTCTTT,CASSLWSGWDTEAFF
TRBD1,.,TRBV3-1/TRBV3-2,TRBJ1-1,TGTGCCAGCACACAGGGGGACACTGAAGCTTTCTTT,CASTQGDTEAFF
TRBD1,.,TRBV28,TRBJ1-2,TGTGCCAGCAGTTTTCCCTTTGGACAGGGGGCGGACGGCTACACCTTC,CASSFPFGQGADGYTF
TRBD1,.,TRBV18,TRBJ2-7,TGTGCCAGCTCACCAATTACTCTGGGACAGGGATTGTACGAGCAGTACTTC,CASSPITLGQGLYEQYF
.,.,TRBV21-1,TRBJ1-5,TGTGCCAGCAGCAAAGCGCGGAGCTATCAGCCCCAGCATTTT,CASSKARSYQPQHF
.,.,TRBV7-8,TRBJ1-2,TGTGCCAGCAGCCGAACAGTGGGCTATGGCTACACCTTC,CASSRTVGYGYTF
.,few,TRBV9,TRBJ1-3,TGTGCCAGCAGCTCACGTAGCTCTGGAAACACCATATATTTT,CASSSRSSGNTIYF
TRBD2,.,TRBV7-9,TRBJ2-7,TGTGCCAGCAGCTTAGTCGGTGGGCTAGCGGGAGTCCCCTCCTACGAGCAGTACTTC,CASSLVGGLAGVPSYEQYF
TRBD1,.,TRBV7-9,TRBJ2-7,TGTGCCAGCAGCCCATCGTGGGGACAGGGAAAAAAGGGCTACGAGCAGTACTTC,CASSPSWGQGKKGYEQYF
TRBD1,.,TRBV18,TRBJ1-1,TGTGCCAGCTCTCCGACAGGGGGCACTGAAGCTTTCTTT,CASSPTGGTEAFF
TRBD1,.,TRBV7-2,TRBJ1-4,TGTGCCAGCAGCTCAGCAGGGGGAACGGGTGAAAAACTGTTTTTT,CASSSAGGTGEKLFF
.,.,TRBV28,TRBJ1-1,TGTGCCAGCAGTCTTCCTTTAATGAACACTGAAGCTTTCTTT,CASSLPLMNTEAFF
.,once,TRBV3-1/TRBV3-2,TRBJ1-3,TGTGCCAGCAGCCAAGATCGGGGGTTTGGAAACACCATATATTTT,CASSQDRGFGNTIYF
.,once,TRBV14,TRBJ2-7,TGTGCCAGCAGCCAAGTAAACCAAAGCCCGCAGTACTTC,CASSQVNQSPQYF
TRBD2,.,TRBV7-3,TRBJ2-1,TGTGCCAGCAGCTTTAGCGGGAGCACGGATGAGCAGTTCTTC,CASSFSGSTDEQFF
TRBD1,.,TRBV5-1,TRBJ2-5,TGCGCCAGCAGCTTGAACTCAGGGGGCGTCGGAGAGACCCAGTACTTC,CASSLNSGGVGETQYF
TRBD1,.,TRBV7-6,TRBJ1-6,TGTGCCAGCAGCTTAGAGAGCGGGACAGGGAGTCAATCACCCCTCCACTTT,CASSLESGTGSQSPLHF
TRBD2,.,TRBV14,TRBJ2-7,TGTGCCAGCAGCCAAGCCCGACTAGCGGGAGAAGACGAGCAGTACTTC,CASSQARLAGEDEQYF
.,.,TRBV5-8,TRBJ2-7,TGTGCCAGCAGCTTGAACTCGGAGGTCTACGAGCAGTACTTC,CASSLNSEVYEQYF
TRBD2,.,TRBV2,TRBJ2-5,TGTGCCAGCCAGGCAGGGAGGGAAGAGACCCAGTACTTC,CASQAGREETQYF
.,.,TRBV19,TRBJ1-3,TGTGCCAGCAGCTTGGGGGGAGCTGGAAACACCATATATTTT,CASSLGGAGNTIYF
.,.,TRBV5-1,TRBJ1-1,TGCGCCAGCAGCTTGGTCCTTCGGGATGGGTCGGGAGCTTTCTTT,CASSLVLRDGSGAFF
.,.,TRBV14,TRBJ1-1,TGTGCCAGCAGCCAATTTCGGAACACTGAAGCTTTCTTT,CASSQFRNTEAFF
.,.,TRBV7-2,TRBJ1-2,TGTGCCAGCAGCTTAGCGCAGGGTGGCTACACCTTC,CASSLAQGGYTF
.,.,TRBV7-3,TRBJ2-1,TGTGCCAGCAGCAGGGGAAGTCGCAATGAGCAGTTCTTC,CASSRGSRNEQFF